These T cell receptor beta chains were read from a single sample in a study of blood T cell repertoires in COVID-19. Clones were read by immunoSEQ multiplex PCR, and TCRdb kept only the in-frame ones, dropping some. The data contain approximately 67,000 clones, around 82% of them seen just once; the ten biggest clones take up about 6.2%. Sequenced sample: peripheral blood. These receptors were collected from a man in his sixties with acute or convalescent COVID-19. Each CDR3 is given with its conserved first and last residue. A D gene is named only where the DNA matches it firmly. Not every row has a clone size; where given, it reads once, few, many or a size class.

>TRBV4-2|.|16|TRBJ1-5|TRBD1
TGTGCCAGCAGCCGCGGCACGACAGGGAGCAATCAGCCCCAGCATTTT
CASSRGTTGSNQPQHF
>TRBV9|.|15|TRBJ1-3|.
TGTGCCAGCAGCCCTAGGCGGGGTAGTGGAAACACCATATATTTT
CASSPRRGSGNTIYF
>TRBV30|.|13|TRBJ1-2|TRBD1
TGTGCCTGGCGGAGGACAGGGGGTTATGGCTACACCTTC
CAWRRTGGYGYTF
>TRBV30|.|14|TRBJ2-1|.
TGTGCCTGGAGTCGACTTAGCTCCTACAATGAGCAGTTCTTC
CAWSRLSSYNEQFF
>TRBV14|.|14|TRBJ2-7|.
TGTGCCAGCAGAGAGTCTGGAGGGTACTACGAGCAGTACTTC
CASRESGGYYEQYF
>TRBV2|.|13|TRBJ1-1|.
TGTGCCAGCAACCCCCGGGGGAACACTGAAGCTTTCTTT
CASNPRGNTEAFF
>TRBV5-4|.|16|TRBJ2-1|TRBD1
TGTGCCAGCAGCTCACAGGGGGCGCAGGATTACAATGAGCAGTTCTTC
CASSSQGAQDYNEQFF
>TRBV2|.|15|TRBJ2-3|TRBD2
TGTGCCAGCAGTCCCCCAGCGGGGGGTCGAACTCAGCAGTATTTT
CASSPPAGGRTQQYF
>TRBV6-6|.|17|TRBJ2-1|TRBD1
TGTGCCAGCAGTCCTGCTATGACCGACAGGGAAGAGGGTGAGCAGTTCTTC
CASSPAMTDREEGEQFF
>TRBV12-3/TRBV12-4|once|13|TRBJ2-7|.
TGTGCCAGCAGCCTTTCCCTTAGCTACGAGCAGTACTTC
CASSLSLSYEQYF
>TRBV6-1|once|17|TRBJ2-1|TRBD1
TGTGCCAGCAGTGAAATACCGGGACAGGGAATCTACAATGAGCAGTTCTTC
CASSEIPGQGIYNEQFF
>TRBV7-2|once|17|TRBJ1-5|TRBD1
TGTGCCAGCAGCTCGGGTACCGGGACAGGCGTTAATCAGCCCCAGCATTTT
CASSSGTGTGVNQPQHF
>TRBV27|.|15|TRBJ1-6|.
TGTGCCAGCTGGTCGGGTAGCTCCTATAATTCACCCCTCCACTTT
CASWSGSSYNSPLHF
>TRBV7-6|once|12|TRBJ2-1|.
TGTGCCAGCAGCCCACAGGGTTATGAGCAGTTCTTC
CASSPQGYEQFF
>TRBV5-6|.|15|TRBJ2-5|TRBD1
TGTGCCAGCAGCTTCGGGGGACAGGGTCAAGAGACCCAGTACTTC
CASSFGGQGQETQYF
>TRBV9|.|14|TRBJ2-7|TRBD1
TGTGCCAGCAGCGCTCAGACAGGGGTGGGGGAGCAGTACTTC
CASSAQTGVGEQYF
>TRBV5-6|.|15|TRBJ2-1|TRBD2
TGTGCCAGCAGCCCGGGACTAGCGGGCTCGGATGAGCAGTTCTTC
CASSPGLAGSDEQFF
>TRBV4-3|.|15|TRBJ1-1|TRBD1
TGCGCCAGCAGCCGGAACAGGGGAATCCCCGCGGAAGCTTTCTTT
CASSRNRGIPAEAFF
>TRBV5-6|.|17|TRBJ2-5|TRBD2
TGTGCCAGCAGCTTGGTGGCGGGGGGGCGATTTGGAGAGACCCAGTACTTC
CASSLVAGGRFGETQYF
>TRBV27|.|15|TRBJ2-1|TRBD1
TGTGCCAGCAGGACAGGGGGCTTAGGATACAATGAGCAGTTCTTC
CASRTGGLGYNEQFF
>TRBV11-3|.|17|TRBJ2-2|.
TGTGCCAGCAGCTTAGGCCAGGGGTGGGGGAACACCGGGGAGCTGTTTTTT
CASSLGQGWGNTGELFF
>TRBV2|.|14|TRBJ1-1|.
TGTGCCAGCAGTCCCGGGATCTTGAACACTGAAGCTTTCTTT
CASSPGILNTEAFF
>TRBV5-1|.|15|TRBJ2-7|TRBD1
TGCGCCAGCAGCTTCGACGGACAGGTGAGGTACGAGCAGTACTTC
CASSFDGQVRYEQYF
>TRBV11-2|.|13|TRBJ2-7|.
TGTGCCAGCAGCGAAACAGGGCCCTACGAGCAGTACTTC
CASSETGPYEQYF
>TRBV30|.|13|TRBJ1-1|TRBD1
TGTGCCTGGGCGCGACAGGGTAACACTGAAGCTTTCTTT
CAWARQGNTEAFF
>TRBV11-3|once|19|TRBJ2-3|TRBD1
TGTGCCAGCAGCTCGCAGCGGGGACAGGGGGCCGATGGCACAGATACGCAGTATTTT
CASSSQRGQGADGTDTQYF
>TRBV27|.|15|TRBJ1-6|.
TGTGCCAGCAGTTCATCCGAGGGGGGGGGATCACCCCTCCACTTT
CASSSSEGGGSPLHF
>TRBV10-1|.|13|TRBJ1-2|TRBD1
TGCGCCAGCAGTGCAGGGACAGGCTATGGCTACACCTTC
CASSAGTGYGYTF
>TRBV5-5|.|14|TRBJ2-7|.
TGTGCCAGCAGCTTATCCCCAGCGACCTACGAGCAGTACTTC
CASSLSPATYEQYF
>TRBV7-8|.|18|TRBJ2-5|TRBD2
TGTGCCAGCAGCTTAGATGTTTGGAGCGGGGGGGATCAAGAGACCCAGTACTTC
CASSLDVWSGGDQETQYF
>TRBV10-2|.|13|TRBJ1-5|.
TGCGCCAGCGGGGGACGGCCTAGCGGGCCCCAGCATTTT
CASGGRPSGPQHF
>TRBV28|.|16|TRBJ1-3|.
TGTGCCAGCAGCCCGTACAACAGGGTCGCTGGAAACACCATATATTTT
CASSPYNRVAGNTIYF
>TRBV7-2|few|15|TRBJ1-6|.
TGTGCCAGCAGCCGGAAAGCTGGAGGAGATTCACCCCTCCACTTT
CASSRKAGGDSPLHF
>TRBV30|.|12|TRBJ2-1|TRBD2
TGTGCCTGGAGTACCGGGGGGAGGCGGCAGTTCTTC
CAWSTGGRRQFF
>TRBV4-2|.|17|TRBJ1-4|.
TGTGCCAGCAGCCAAGACCTGATAGCCATGGGGCACGAAAAACTGTTTTTT
CASSQDLIAMGHEKLFF
>TRBV7-2|.|15|TRBJ2-2|TRBD1
TGTGCCAGCAGCACGACAGGGACCAACACCGGGGAGCTGTTTTTT
CASSTTGTNTGELFF
>TRBV5-1|.|16|TRBJ2-5|TRBD2
TGCGCCAGCAGCTTAGGGACTAGCGGGGGCCAAGAGACCCAGTACTTC
CASSLGTSGGQETQYF
>TRBV5-6|.|13|TRBJ2-7|.
TGTGCCAGCAGCTTTACTAGTTCCTACGAGCAGTACTTC
CASSFTSSYEQYF
>TRBV2|.|12|TRBJ2-3|.
TGTGCCAGCAGAGAGAACACAGATACGCAGTATTTT
CASRENTDTQYF
>TRBV29-1|.|11|TRBJ1-2|.
TGCAGCGTTGCCCTACGAGAGGGCTACACCTTC
CSVALREGYTF
>TRBV5-6|.|17|TRBJ1-3|TRBD1
TGTGCCAGCAGCTTGGGGACAGGTGGTTTCTCTGGAAACACCATATATTTT
CASSLGTGGFSGNTIYF
>TRBV5-5|.|14|TRBJ2-5|TRBD2
TGTGCCAGCAGCTTTAGCGGGGGAGGAGAGACCCAGTACTTC
CASSFSGGGETQYF
>TRBV5-4|.|16|TRBJ2-1|TRBD2
TGTGCCAGCAGCTCTCGGGGTAGCGGGGGATACAATGAGCAGTTCTTC
CASSSRGSGGYNEQFF
>TRBV30|once|14|TRBJ1-2|.
TGTGCCTGGAGGGGACTACCAGTCTTTGATGGCTACACCTTC
CAWRGLPVFDGYTF
>TRBV19|.|14|TRBJ2-5|.
TGTGCCAGTAGTCTTTCAGGGGAGCAGGAGACCCAGTACTTC
CASSLSGEQETQYF
>TRBV19|few|14|TRBJ1-1|TRBD1
TGTGCCAGTAGTCGGACAGGGCGGTCCACTGAAGCTTTCTTT
CASSRTGRSTEAFF
>TRBV19|.|16|TRBJ1-5|TRBD1
TGTGCCAGTAGTATGAGTCAGGGGGCAGGAAATCAGCCCCAGCATTTT
CASSMSQGAGNQPQHF
>TRBV11-2|.|14|TRBJ1-6|.
TGTGCCAGCAGCTTAGGGACAAAGAATTCACCCCTCCACTTT
CASSLGTKNSPLHF
>TRBV4-1|few|16|TRBJ1-1|TRBD1
TGCGCCAGCAGCCAAACCAGGACAGGGGAGAACACTGAAGCTTTCTTT
CASSQTRTGENTEAFF
>TRBV11-2|few|15|TRBJ2-7|.
TGTGCCAGCAGCGTCACAGGGAACGCGCTCCACGAGCAGTACTTC
CASSVTGNALHEQYF
>TRBV5-4|.|16|TRBJ2-5|TRBD1
TGTGCCAGCAGCCTTCCCGGGGCACAGGGGTCGGAGACCCAGTACTTC
CASSLPGAQGSETQYF
>TRBV15|.|12|TRBJ1-5|.
TGTGCCACCAGCAGAGATTTTCTTTTCCAGCATTTT
CATSRDFLFQHF
>TRBV28|.|11|TRBJ1-1|TRBD1
TGTGCCAGCAGTCTGACAGGGAAGGCTTTCTTT
CASSLTGKAFF
>TRBV7-2|.|13|TRBJ2-7|.
TGTGCCAGCAGCTTAAAGGGGAAGCACGAGCAGTACTTC
CASSLKGKHEQYF
>TRBV5-4|.|15|TRBJ2-2|TRBD1
TGTGCCAGCAGCTCCGGGACAGCCAACACCGGGGAGCTGTTTTTT
CASSSGTANTGELFF
>TRBV6-5|.|15|TRBJ1-5|.
TGTGCCAGCAGTTACTCGGGCAGGAGGAATCAGCCCCAGCATTTT
CASSYSGRRNQPQHF
>TRBV5-6|.|15|TRBJ2-3|.
TGTGCCAGCAGCCAAAGACTCCCGAGGCCAGATACGCAGTATTTT
CASSQRLPRPDTQYF
>TRBV5-1|.|15|TRBJ1-1|.
TGCGCCAGCAGCCATGAGACAGCCGCGGACACTGAAGCTTTCTTT
CASSHETAADTEAFF
>TRBV6-5|.|13|TRBJ1-2|.
TGTGCCAGCAAAGGGGATATCGCCTATGGCTACACCTTC
CASKGDIAYGYTF